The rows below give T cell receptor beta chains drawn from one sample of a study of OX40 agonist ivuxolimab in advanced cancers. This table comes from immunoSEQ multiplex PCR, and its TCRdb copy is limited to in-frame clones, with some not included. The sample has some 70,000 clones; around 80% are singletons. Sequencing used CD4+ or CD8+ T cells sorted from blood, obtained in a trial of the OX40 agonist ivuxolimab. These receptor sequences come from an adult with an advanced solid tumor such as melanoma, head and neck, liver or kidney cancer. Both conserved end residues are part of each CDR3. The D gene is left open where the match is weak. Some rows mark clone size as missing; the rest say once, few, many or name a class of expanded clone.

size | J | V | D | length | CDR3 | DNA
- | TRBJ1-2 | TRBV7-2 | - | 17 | CASSLAPSREWDYGYTF | TGTGCCAGCAGCTTGGCCCCGAGCAGGGAATGGGACTATGGCTACACCTTC
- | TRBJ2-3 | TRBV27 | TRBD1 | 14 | CASRRQGRTDTQYF | TGTGCCAGCAGACGACAGGGGCGCACAGATACGCAGTATTTT
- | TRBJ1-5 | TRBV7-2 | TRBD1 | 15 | CASSFTQGTNQPQHF | TGTGCCAGCAGCTTCACACAGGGGACGAATCAGCCCCAGCATTTT
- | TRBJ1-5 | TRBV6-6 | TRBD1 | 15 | CASSYSHRGNQPQHF | TGTGCCAGCAGTTACTCCCACAGGGGAAATCAGCCCCAGCATTTT
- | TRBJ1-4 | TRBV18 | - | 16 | CASSPSSGHSNEKLFF | TGTGCCAGCTCACCCTCCTCAGGGCACTCTAATGAAAAACTGTTTTTT
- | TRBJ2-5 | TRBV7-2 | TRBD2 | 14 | CASSPRRGKETQYF | TGTGCCAGCAGCCCCCGGCGGGGGAAAGAGACCCAGTACTTC
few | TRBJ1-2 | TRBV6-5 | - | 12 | CATQMMNYGYTF | TGTGCCACACAGATGATGAACTATGGCTACACCTTC
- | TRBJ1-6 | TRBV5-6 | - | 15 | CASSLAGHYNSPLHF | TGTGCCAGCAGCTTGGCCGGGCACTATAATTCACCCCTCCACTTT
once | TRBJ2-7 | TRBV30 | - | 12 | CAWSPDPSGQYF | TGTGCCTGGAGTCCGGACCCGTCAGGGCAGTACTTC
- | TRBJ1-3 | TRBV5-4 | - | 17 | CASSLGVGGLAGNTIYF | TGTGCCAGCAGCTTGGGAGTCGGGGGACTGGCTGGAAACACCATATATTTT
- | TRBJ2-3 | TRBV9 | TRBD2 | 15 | CASSGTSGAADTQYF | TGTGCCAGCAGCGGGACTAGCGGGGCCGCAGATACGCAGTATTTT
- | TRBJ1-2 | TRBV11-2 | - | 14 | CASSLEPGSYGYTF | TGTGCCAGCAGCTTAGAGCCAGGGAGCTATGGCTACACCTTC
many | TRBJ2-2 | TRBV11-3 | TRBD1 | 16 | CASSLEVGQGTGELFF | TGTGCCAGCAGCTTAGAGGTGGGACAGGGAACCGGGGAGCTGTTTTTT
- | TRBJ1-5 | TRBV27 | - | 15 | CASSRRRGGEQPQHF | TGTGCCAGCAGCCGCCGTAGAGGAGGCGAACAGCCCCAGCATTTT
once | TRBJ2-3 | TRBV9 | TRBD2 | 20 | CASSPHIPGLAAPGTDTQYF | TGTGCCAGCAGCCCACACATACCGGGACTAGCGGCCCCGGGCACAGATACGCAGTATTTT
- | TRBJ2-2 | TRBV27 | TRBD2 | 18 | CASYDPLGLAGGTGELFF | TGTGCCAGCTACGACCCTTTAGGACTAGCGGGAGGCACCGGGGAGCTGTTTTTT
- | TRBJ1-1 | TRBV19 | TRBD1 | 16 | CASLGQGERMNTEAFF | TGTGCCAGCCTAGGACAGGGGGAAAGGATGAACACTGAAGCTTTCTTT
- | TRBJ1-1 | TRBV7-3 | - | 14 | CASSYRDGDTEAFF | TGTGCCAGCAGTTACAGGGACGGGGACACTGAAGCTTTCTTT
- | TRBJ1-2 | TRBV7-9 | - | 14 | CASSLGQPRGGYTF | TGTGCCAGCAGCCTCGGACAACCCCGGGGCGGCTACACCTTC
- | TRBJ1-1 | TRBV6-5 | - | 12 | CASSYSESEAFF | TGTGCCAGCAGTTACTCGGAGAGCGAAGCTTTCTTT
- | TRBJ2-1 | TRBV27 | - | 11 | CASSGYNEQFF | TGTGCCAGTTCGGGGTACAATGAGCAGTTCTTC
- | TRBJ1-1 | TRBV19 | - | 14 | CASSIDVRAAEAFF | TGTGCCAGTAGTATAGACGTCAGGGCGGCTGAAGCTTTCTTT
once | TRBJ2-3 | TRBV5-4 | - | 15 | CASSYLLKSTDTQYF | TGTGCCAGCAGCTATCTACTGAAGAGCACAGATACGCAGTATTTT
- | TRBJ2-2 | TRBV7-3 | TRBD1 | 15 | CASSRDRTNTGELFF | TGTGCCAGCAGCCGGGACAGGACTAACACCGGGGAGCTGTTTTTT
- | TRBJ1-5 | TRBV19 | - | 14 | CASSPNPTAQPQHF | TGTGCCAGTAGTCCGAACCCGACGGCTCAGCCCCAGCATTTT
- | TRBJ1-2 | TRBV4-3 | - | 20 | CASSQERGDGSGTRNYGYTF | TGCGCCAGCAGCCAAGAGAGGGGGGACGGGAGCGGCACTAGAAACTATGGCTACACCTTC
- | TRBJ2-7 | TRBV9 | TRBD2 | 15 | CASSLGLAVIYEQYF | TGTGCCAGCAGCTTAGGACTAGCGGTAATCTACGAGCAGTACTTC
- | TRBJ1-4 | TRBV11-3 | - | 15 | CASRLGTDLNEKLFF | TGTGCCAGCAGGCTGGGGACGGACCTTAATGAAAAACTGTTTTTT
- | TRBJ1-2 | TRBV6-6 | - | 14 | CASRRAGTNYGYTF | TGTGCCAGCAGAAGGGCAGGAACTAACTATGGCTACACCTTC
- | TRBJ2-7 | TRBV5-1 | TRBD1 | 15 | CASSALPGQGYEQYF | TGCGCCAGCAGCGCCCTGCCGGGACAGGGCTACGAGCAGTACTTC
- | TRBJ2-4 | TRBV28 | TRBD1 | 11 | CASRDRDREYF | TGTGCCAGTCGGGACAGGGATCGGGAGTACTTC
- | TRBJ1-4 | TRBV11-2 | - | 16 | CASSQEGSKRIEKLFF | TGTGCCAGCAGCCAAGAGGGGTCCAAAAGAATTGAAAAACTGTTTTTT
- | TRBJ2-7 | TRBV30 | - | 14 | CAWSGQVFSYEQYF | TGTGCCTGGAGTGGACAAGTTTTCTCCTACGAGCAGTACTTC
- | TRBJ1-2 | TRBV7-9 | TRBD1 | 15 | CASSRSGGENYGYTF | TGTGCCAGCAGCCGGTCAGGGGGTGAGAACTATGGCTACACCTTC
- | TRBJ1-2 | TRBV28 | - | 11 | CASSSSGGYTF | TGTGCCAGCAGTTCCTCAGGGGGCTACACCTTC
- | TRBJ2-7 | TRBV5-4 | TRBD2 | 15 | CASSQGGSGSLEQYF | TGTGCCAGCAGCCAGGGAGGTAGCGGGAGTCTGGAGCAGTACTTC
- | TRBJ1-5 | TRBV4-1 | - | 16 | CASSQDLGGAGQPQHF | TGCGCCAGCAGCCAAGATCTTGGGGGGGCGGGCCAGCCCCAGCATTTT
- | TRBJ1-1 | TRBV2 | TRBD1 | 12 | CASSGQGTGAFF | TGTGCCAGCAGTGGACAGGGAACTGGAGCTTTCTTT
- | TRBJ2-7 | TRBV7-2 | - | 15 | CASSFESRDNSRIHF | TGTGCCAGCAGCTTTGAGTCCCGGGACAACTCCCGGATCCACTTC
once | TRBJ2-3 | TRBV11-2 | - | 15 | CASSSLRGSTDTQYF | TGTGCCAGCAGCTCTCTCCGGGGGAGCACAGATACGCAGTATTTT
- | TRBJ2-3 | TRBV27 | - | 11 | CASSYGVDEYF | TGTGCCAGCAGTTATGGGGTTGACGAGTATTTT
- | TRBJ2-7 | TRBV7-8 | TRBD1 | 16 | CASSLVPRTGAYEQYF | TGTGCCAGCAGCTTAGTTCCCCGGACAGGCGCCTACGAGCAGTACTTC
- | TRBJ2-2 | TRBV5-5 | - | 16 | CASSFLVGERAGELFF | TGTGCCAGCAGCTTTCTTGTAGGGGAGAGGGCCGGGGAGCTGTTTTTT
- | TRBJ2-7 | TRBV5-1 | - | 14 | CASSFDKGTYEQYF | TGCGCCAGCAGTTTTGACAAGGGAACCTACGAGCAGTACTTC
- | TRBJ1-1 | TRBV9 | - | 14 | CASSVTVKDTEAFF | TGTGCCAGCAGCGTTACAGTGAAAGACACTGAAGCTTTCTTT
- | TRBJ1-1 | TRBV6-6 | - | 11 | CASSVNTEAFF | TGTGCCAGCAGCGTCAACACTGAAGCTTTCTTT
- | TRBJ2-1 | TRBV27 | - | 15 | CASSLLGGTGNEQFF | TGTGCCAGCAGTTTATTGGGTGGGACGGGCAATGAGCAGTTCTTC
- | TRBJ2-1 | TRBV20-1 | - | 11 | CSANTGTEQFF | TGCAGTGCCAACACAGGGACTGAGCAGTTCTTC
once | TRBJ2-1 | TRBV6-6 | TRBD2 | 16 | CASSYATSGSYNEQFF | TGTGCCAGCAGTTACGCGACTAGCGGATCCTACAATGAGCAGTTCTTC
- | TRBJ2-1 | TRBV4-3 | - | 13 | CASSQAGDNEQFF | TGCGCCAGCAGCCAAGCGGGCGATAATGAGCAGTTCTTC
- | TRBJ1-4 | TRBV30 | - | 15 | CACTVNFPTNEKLFF | TGTGCCTGTACAGTTAACTTCCCAACTAATGAAAAACTGTTTTTT
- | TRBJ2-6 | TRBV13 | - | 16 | CASSFYRDSGANVLTF | TGTGCCAGCAGCTTTTACAGGGACTCTGGGGCCAACGTCCTGACTTTC
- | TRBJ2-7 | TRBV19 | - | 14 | CASSTAGDSYEQYF | TGTGCCAGTAGTACGGCAGGGGACTCCTACGAGCAGTACTTC
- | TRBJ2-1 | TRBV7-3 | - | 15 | CASRKDGGSYNEQFF | TGTGCCAGCAGAAAGGACGGGGGATCCTACAATGAGCAGTTCTTC
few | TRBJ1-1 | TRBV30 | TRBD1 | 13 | CAWNYRGVTEAFF | TGTGCCTGGAACTACAGGGGGGTCACTGAAGCTTTCTTT
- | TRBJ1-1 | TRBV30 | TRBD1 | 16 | CALERGRIYGNTEAFF | TGTGCCCTCGAGAGGGGGCGGATTTATGGGAACACTGAAGCTTTCTTT